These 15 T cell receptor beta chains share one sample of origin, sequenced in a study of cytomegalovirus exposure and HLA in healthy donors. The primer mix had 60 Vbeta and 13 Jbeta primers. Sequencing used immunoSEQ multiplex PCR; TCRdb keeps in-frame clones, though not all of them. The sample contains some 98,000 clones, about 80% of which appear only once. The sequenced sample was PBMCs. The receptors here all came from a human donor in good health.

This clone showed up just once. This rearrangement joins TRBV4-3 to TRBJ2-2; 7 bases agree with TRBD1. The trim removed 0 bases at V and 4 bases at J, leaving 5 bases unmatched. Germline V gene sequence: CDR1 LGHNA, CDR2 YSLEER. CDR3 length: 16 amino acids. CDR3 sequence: CASSQDLGQLTGELFF. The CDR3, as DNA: TGCGCCAGCAGCCAAGATTTGGGACAGCTCACCGGGGAGCTGTTTTTT.

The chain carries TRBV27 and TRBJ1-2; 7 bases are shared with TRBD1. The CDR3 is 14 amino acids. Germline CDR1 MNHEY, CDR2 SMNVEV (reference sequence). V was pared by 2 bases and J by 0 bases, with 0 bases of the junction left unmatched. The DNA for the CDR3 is TGTGCCAGCAGTTTAAGGGGGCCTAACTATGGCTACACCTTC. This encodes CASSLRGPNYGYTF.

The CDR3 reads CASSYGGSPPEQYF. CDR3 sequence (DNA): TGTGCCAGCAGTTATGGCGGGTCCCCACCCGAGCAGTACTTC. The chain carries TRBV6-5 and TRBJ2-7; D is perhaps TRBD2 (5 bases). Trimming took 3 bases from V and 6 from J, leaving 15 bases between them. Germline-derived CDR1 and CDR2 are MNHEY and SVGAGI. The CDR3 runs 14 residues.

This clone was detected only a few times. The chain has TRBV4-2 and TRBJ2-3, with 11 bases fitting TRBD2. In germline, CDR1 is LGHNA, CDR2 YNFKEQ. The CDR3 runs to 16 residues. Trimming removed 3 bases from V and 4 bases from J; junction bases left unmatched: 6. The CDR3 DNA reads TGTGCCAGCAGCCAGGCCGTAGCGGGAGGGCCAGATACGCAGTATTTT. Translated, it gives CASSQAVAGGPDTQYF.

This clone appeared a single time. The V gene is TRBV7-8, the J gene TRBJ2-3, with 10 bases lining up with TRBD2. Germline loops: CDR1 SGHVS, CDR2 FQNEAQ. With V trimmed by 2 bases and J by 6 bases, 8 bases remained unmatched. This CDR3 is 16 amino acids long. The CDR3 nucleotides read TGTGCCAGCAGCTTATTGCCCAGCGGGGGGGCTGATACGCAGTATTTT. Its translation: CASSLLPSGGADTQYF.

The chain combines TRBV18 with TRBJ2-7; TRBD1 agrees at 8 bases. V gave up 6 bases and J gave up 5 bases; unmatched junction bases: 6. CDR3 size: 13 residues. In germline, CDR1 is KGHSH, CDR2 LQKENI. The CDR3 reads CASSPGQGDEQYF. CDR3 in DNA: TGTGCCAGCTCCCCCGGACAGGGTGACGAGCAGTACTTC.

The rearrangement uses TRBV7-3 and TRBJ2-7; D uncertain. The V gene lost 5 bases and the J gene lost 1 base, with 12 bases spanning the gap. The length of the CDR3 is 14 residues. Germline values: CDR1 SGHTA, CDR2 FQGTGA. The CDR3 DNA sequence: TGTGCCAGCAGCCCCAGGCCGAGTTCCTACGAGCAGTACTTC. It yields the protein CASSPRPSSYEQYF.

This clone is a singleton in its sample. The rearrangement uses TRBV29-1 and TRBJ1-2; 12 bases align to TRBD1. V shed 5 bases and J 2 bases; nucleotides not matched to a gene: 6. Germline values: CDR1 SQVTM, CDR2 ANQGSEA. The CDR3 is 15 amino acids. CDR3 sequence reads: CSVSGTGGWNYGYTF. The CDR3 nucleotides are TGCAGCGTTTCCGGGACAGGGGGCTGGAACTATGGCTACACCTTC.

The CDR3, as DNA: TGTGCCACGCGACTGGTCCCTAGCACAGATACGCAGTATTTT. It specifies CATRLVPSTDTQYF. This rearrangement joins TRBV6-5 to TRBJ2-3, with unresolved D. The V gene's germline CDR1 is MNHEY and CDR2 SVGAGI. The CDR3 consists of 14 residues. Trimming cost V 10 bases and J 0 bases, with 14 bases left between them.

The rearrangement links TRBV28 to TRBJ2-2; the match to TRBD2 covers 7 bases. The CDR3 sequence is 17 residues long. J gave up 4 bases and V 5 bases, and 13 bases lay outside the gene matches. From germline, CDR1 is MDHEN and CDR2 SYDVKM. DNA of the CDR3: TGTGCCAGCAGTCTCCGGAATTGGGCGGGAGCCACCGGGGAGCTGTTTTTT. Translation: CASSLRNWAGATGELFF.

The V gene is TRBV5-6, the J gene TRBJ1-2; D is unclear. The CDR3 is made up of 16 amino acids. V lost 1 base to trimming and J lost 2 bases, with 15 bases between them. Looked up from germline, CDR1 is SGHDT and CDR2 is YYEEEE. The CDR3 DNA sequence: TGTGCCAGCAGCTTGACCCCTGCCGGGGTAAACTATGGCTACACCTTC. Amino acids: CASSLTPAGVNYGYTF.

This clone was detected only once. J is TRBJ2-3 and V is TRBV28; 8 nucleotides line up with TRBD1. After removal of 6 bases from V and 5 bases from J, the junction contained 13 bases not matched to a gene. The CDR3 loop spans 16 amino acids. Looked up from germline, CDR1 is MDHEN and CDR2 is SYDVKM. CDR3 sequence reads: CASREFRDRSRDTQYF. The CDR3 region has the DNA TGTGCCAGCAGAGAATTCCGGGACAGGTCAAGAGATACGCAGTATTTT.

The DNA of the CDR3 is TGTGCCAGCAGCTTCTGGGGACAGCCAACTTATGGCTACACCTTC. It translates to CASSFWGQPTYGYTF. The chain combines TRBV5-8 with TRBJ1-2; the match to TRBD1 covers 7 bases. Germline-derived CDR1 and CDR2 are SGHTS and YDEGEE. The CDR3 covers 15 residues. Trimming took 2 bases from V and 5 from J; bases not matched to a gene: 9.

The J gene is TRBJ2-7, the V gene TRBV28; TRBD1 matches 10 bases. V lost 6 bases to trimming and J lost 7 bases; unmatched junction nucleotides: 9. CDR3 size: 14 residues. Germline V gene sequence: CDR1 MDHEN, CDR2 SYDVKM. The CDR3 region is CASSKGQGFGEQYF. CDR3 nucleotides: TGTGCCAGCAGCAAGGGACAGGGGTTCGGAGAGCAGTACTTC.

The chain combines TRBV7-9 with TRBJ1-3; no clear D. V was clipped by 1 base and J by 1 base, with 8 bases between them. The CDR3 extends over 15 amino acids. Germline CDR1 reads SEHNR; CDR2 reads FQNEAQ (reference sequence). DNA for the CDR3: TGTGCCAGCAGCTTAGGAGGAGTATCTGGAAACACCATATATTTT. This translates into CASSLGGVSGNTIYF. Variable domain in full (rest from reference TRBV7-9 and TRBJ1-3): DTGVSQNPRHKITKRGQNVTFRCDPISEHNRLYWYRQTLGQGPEFLTYFQNEAQLEKSRLLSDRFSAERPKGSFSTLEIQRTEQGDSAMYLCASSLGGVSGNTIYFGEGSWLTVV.